This T cell receptor beta chain was identified during a study of CD8 T cells in ankylosing spondylitis. Findings and caveats of the study: Some motif variants had been reported before (in reactive arthritis synovial fluid and blood).

V lost 4 bases to trimming and J lost 1 base; unmatched junction nucleotides: 5. Germline V lookup: CDR1 MNHNY, CDR2 SVGAGI (reference sequence). This CDR3 region has 17 residues. TCRdb re-called the 5' RACE reads with MiXCR, one entry per CDR3 protein. The table has some 15,000 distinct CDR3 sequences, 7.5% to 9.5% seen once. This clonotype was found many times. As yet, its antigen is unknown. The chain combines TRBV6-6 with TRBJ2-2; 11 bases line up with TRBD2. The sample consisted of blood. The source of this sequence is a male donor with ankylosing spondylitis or in good health (not recorded which). CDR3 amino acids: CASSFPSGGQNTGELFF. The CDR3 nucleotides read TGTGCCAGCAGTTTCCCTAGCGGGGGGCAGAACACCGGGGAGCTGTTTTTT.